The sequence of this TCR beta chain was determined in a study of memory CD4+ T cells and cytomegalovirus serostatus. Study summary: Of the healthy Belgian adults, 9 were CMV seropositive and around 22 seronegative.

Losses at the gene ends were 0 bases for V and 2 bases for J; bases not matched to a gene: 2. CDR3 length equals 15 residues. Germline V gene data show CDR1 as SGHRS and CDR2 as YFSETQ. The sort gate was single viable CD3+CD4+CD8-CD45RO+ cells for memory CD4+ T cells. CD4+ T cells were isolated by positive magnetic selection. Authors' analysis steps: Out-of-frame sequences were removed, leaving a few million distinct TCRbeta sequences. This table comes from immunoSEQ multiplex PCR, and its TCRdb copy is limited to in-frame clones, with some not included. That table supplies the V and J calls and clone size; D and trimming were determined from the DNA. This table holds tens of thousands of clones, about 73% found once.

The origin of this receptor is an adult in good health and CMV-seropositive. Sequences were obtained from memory CD4+ T cells from blood. V is TRBV5-1 and J is TRBJ2-7, with 10 nucleotides matching TRBD2. For the CDR3, the DNA is TGCGCCAGCAGCTTGGTAGCGGGAGGCACCTACGAGCAGTACTTC. The encoded protein is CASSLVAGGTYEQYF.